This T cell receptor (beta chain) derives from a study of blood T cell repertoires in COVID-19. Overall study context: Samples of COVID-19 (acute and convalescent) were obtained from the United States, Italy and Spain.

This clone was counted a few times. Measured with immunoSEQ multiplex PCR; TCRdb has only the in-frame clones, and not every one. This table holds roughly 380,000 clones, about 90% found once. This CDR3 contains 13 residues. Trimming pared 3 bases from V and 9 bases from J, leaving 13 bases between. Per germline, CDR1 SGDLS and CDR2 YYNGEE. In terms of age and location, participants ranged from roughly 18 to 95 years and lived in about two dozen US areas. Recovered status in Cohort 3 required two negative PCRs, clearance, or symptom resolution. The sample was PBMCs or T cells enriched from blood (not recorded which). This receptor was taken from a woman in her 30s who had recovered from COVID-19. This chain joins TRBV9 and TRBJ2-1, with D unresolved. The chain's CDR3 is CASSAAAGGEQFF. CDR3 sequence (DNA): TGTGCCAGCAGCGCCGCGGCCGGCGGTGAGCAGTTCTTC.